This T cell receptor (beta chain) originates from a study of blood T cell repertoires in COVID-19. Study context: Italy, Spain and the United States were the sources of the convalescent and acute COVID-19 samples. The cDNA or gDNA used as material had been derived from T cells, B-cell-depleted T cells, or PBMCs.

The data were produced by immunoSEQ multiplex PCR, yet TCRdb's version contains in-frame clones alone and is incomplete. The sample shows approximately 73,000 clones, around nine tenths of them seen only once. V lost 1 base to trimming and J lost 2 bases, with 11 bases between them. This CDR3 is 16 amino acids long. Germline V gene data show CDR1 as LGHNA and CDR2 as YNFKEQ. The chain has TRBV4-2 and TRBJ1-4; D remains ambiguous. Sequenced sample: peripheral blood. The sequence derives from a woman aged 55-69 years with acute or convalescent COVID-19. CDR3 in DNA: TGTGCCAGCAGCCAAGCGAGCGGGGAGACTAATGAAAAACTGTTTTTT. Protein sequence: CASSQASGETNEKLFF.